These 10 T cell receptor beta chains were all obtained from the same sample, sequenced in a study of long-term antiretroviral therapy in people with HIV. At the survey level, the v3.0 immunoSEQ assay was run. Clones were read by immunoSEQ multiplex PCR, and TCRdb kept only the in-frame ones, dropping some. The table lists around 15,000 clones, more than 75% of them singletons. Sequencing used unsorted PBMCs, obtained 0.7 years before starting antiretroviral therapy. These TCRs come from a man aged 45 to 65 with HIV.

The chain combines TRBV18 with TRBJ1-5; possible D gene TRBD1, 5 bases. The V and J ends lost 5 bases and 2 bases respectively, with 10 bases between them. The CDR3 is made up of 14 amino acids. Germline loops: CDR1 KGHSH, CDR2 LQKENI. The CDR3 DNA reads TGTGCCAGCTCAGGAGGGGACGGCAATCAGCCCCAGCATTTT. This codes for CASSGGDGNQPQHF.

This chain connects TRBV5-1 to TRBJ2-3, with 7 bases fitting TRBD1. Per germline, CDR1 SGHRS and CDR2 YFSETQ. V lost 4 bases to trimming and J lost 1 base; unmatched junction nucleotides: 9. The length of the CDR3 is 16 residues. CDR3 loop: CASSVPRQGRTDTQYF. The CDR3 region has the DNA TGCGCCAGCAGCGTACCCAGACAGGGACGCACAGATACGCAGTATTTT.

V gene TRBV5-4 combines with J gene TRBJ2-1; maybe TRBD2 (5 bases). V lost 1 base, J lost 8 bases, and 10 bases lay in between. The CDR3 consists of 13 residues. Germline CDR1 and CDR2: SGHNT and YYREEE (reference sequence). The CDR3 loop reads CASSLFSDDEQFF. The CDR3 nucleotides are TGTGCCAGCAGCTTGTTTAGCGACGATGAGCAGTTCTTC. The variable domain in full, with the rest retrieved from reference TRBV5-4 and TRBJ2-1, is ETGVTQSPTHLIKTRGQQVTLRCSSQSGHNTVSWYQQALGQGPQFIFQYYREEENGRGNFPPRFSGLQFPNYSSELNVNALELDDSALYLCASSLFSDDEQFFGPGTRLTVL.

This clone was seen only once. The chain joins TRBV6-5 to TRBJ2-5; D may be TRBD1 (6 bases). Germline CDR1 reads MNHEY; CDR2 reads SVGAGI. This CDR3 is built from 15 residues. V was shortened by 2 bases and J by 1 base, with 11 bases between the two germline ends. CDR3 coding DNA: TGTGCCAGCAGTTACACCTCAGGGGCCCAAGAGACCCAGTACTTC. The encoded protein is CASSYTSGAQETQYF.

This clone was counted between two and nine times. The V call is TRBV7-2, the J call TRBJ1-2; 8 bases are shared with TRBD1. The V gene's germline CDR1 is SGHTA and CDR2 FQGNSA. This CDR3 is built from 15 residues. V lost 4 bases, J lost 7 bases, and 11 bases stayed unmatched. The CDR3 DNA sequence: TGTGCCAGCAGCTCACTCCTTCAGGGGGCCGTTGGCTACACCTTC. Translation: CASSSLLQGAVGYTF.

The chain couples TRBV28 to TRBJ1-3; 10 nucleotides line up with TRBD1. The CDR3 runs to 18 residues. V was clipped by 4 bases and J by 2 bases; unmatched bases: 11. CDR1 is MDHEN, CDR2 SYDVKM, per germline. This chain's CDR3 is CASSSTGTGVLTGNTIYF. CDR3 in DNA: TGTGCCAGCAGTTCGACCGGGACAGGGGTCCTCACTGGAAACACCATATATTTT. The variable domain in full, completed from reference TRBV28 and TRBJ1-3, reads DVKVTQSSRYLVKRTGEKVFLECVQDMDHENMFWYRQDPGLGLRLIYFSYDVKMKEKGDIPEGYSVSREKKERFSLILESASTNQTSMYLCASSSTGTGVLTGNTIYFGEGSWLTVV.

This chain links TRBV27 with TRBJ2-2; no definite D call. This CDR3 spans 16 amino acids. Germline lookup yields CDR1 MNHEY and CDR2 SMNVEV (reference sequence). V gave up 5 bases and J gave up 7 bases, with 20 bases separating them. The CDR3 coding sequence is TGTGCCAGCAGTGTACAACCCCCCTCGAGAAGCGGGGAGCTGTTTTTT. Translated, it gives CASSVQPPSRSGELFF.

CDR3 protein: CASSPETNYGYTF. DNA for the CDR3: TGTGCCAGCAGCCCGGAGACTAACTATGGCTACACCTTC. V and J are TRBV11-2 and TRBJ1-2, with D uncertain. The germline gives CDR1 SGHAT, CDR2 FQNNGV. The CDR3 extends over 13 amino acids. The V and J ends lost 5 bases and 0 bases respectively, with 7 bases between them.

The chain combines TRBV30 with TRBJ2-3, with 8 bases lining up with TRBD2. The CDR3 sequence is 14 residues long. V shed 3 bases and J 4 bases; nucleotides not matched to a gene: 6. Germline CDR1 reads GTSNPN; CDR2 reads SVGIG (reference sequence). In nucleotides, the CDR3 is TGTGCCTGGAGCCTGCGGGGGGCCCCAGATACGCAGTATTTT. Amino acid sequence: CAWSLRGAPDTQYF.

The V call is TRBV5-1, the J call TRBJ2-2, with 9 bases matching TRBD1. CDR3 length: 16 residues. Germline V gene lookup returns CDR1 SGHRS and CDR2 YFSETQ. The J segment lost 0 bases and the V segment lost 4 bases, leaving 4 bases of the junction unmatched. CDR3 coding DNA: TGCGCCAGCAGCGCGCGGGACAGGGCGAACACCGGGGAGCTGTTTTTT. Protein sequence: CASSARDRANTGELFF.